This T cell receptor beta chain comes out of a study of cytomegalovirus exposure and HLA in healthy donors. Per the germline V gene, CDR1 is SEHNR and CDR2 is FQNEAQ (reference sequence). Trimming removed 5 bases at V and 5 bases at J, with 16 bases between. CDR3 size: 15 residues. The PCR ran on 60 Vbeta and 13 Jbeta primers. Sequencing used immunoSEQ multiplex PCR; TCRdb keeps in-frame clones, though not all of them. The repertoire has 180,000 or so clones, 80% of them found once; the top ten carry less than 1.5%. Sequencing was carried out using PBMCs. This TCR was recovered from a girl between 5 and 17 years old in good health and CMV-seropositive. The chain employs TRBV7-9 and TRBJ1-5; D call uncertain. The CDR3 nucleotides are TGTGCCAGCAGCCGAGACCAAGCCGGGGATCAGCCCCAGCATTTT. This encodes CASSRDQAGDQPQHF.